This TCR delta chain is drawn from a study of gamma-delta T cells after stem cell transplantation. Trimming cost V 0 bases and J 0 bases; bases outside gene matches: 16. The CDR3 runs 23 residues. In germline, CDR1 is GEAIGNYY, CDR2 EKD. Only a few counts were recorded for this clone. TCRdb pairs this DNA with a much larger clone's protein that differs at residue 13, likely a read error; the protein shown was translated from the DNA. TCRdb re-called the RT-PCR reads via CATT. The sample lists some 2,900 delta-chain clones, about 1.8% occurring once. The sequencing input was gamma-delta T cells. The chain links TRDV2 to TRDJ3, with 10 bases aligning to TRDD3. The sequence was obtained from a human donor. It is not recorded whose cells these are; they may come from a transplant donor. CDR3 amino acids: CACDTVHGGDTPSFSWDTRQMFF. CDR3 nucleotides: TGTGCCTGTGACACCGTTCACGGGGGGGATACGCCCAGCTTCTCCTGGGACACCCGACAGATGTTTTTC.